The 14 T cell receptor beta chains given below trace back to one sample, sequenced in a study of shared clonotypes between healthy human individuals. Some clones are missing from TCRdb's copy, which holds only in-frame ones; the method was immunoSEQ multiplex PCR. The repertoire holds fewer than 850,000 clones, with about two thirds as singletons. The material sequenced was memory CD4+ T cells sorted from blood. Documented subset: CD45RA-negative fraction. The receptors were gathered from a woman aged 25-40 years in good health.

V gene TRBV6-6 combines with J gene TRBJ2-7, with D maybe TRBD2 (6 bases). Trimming pared 7 bases from V and 2 bases from J, leaving 15 bases between. Germline assignment: CDR1 MNHNY and CDR2 SVGAGI (reference sequence). The CDR3 length is 14 residues. CDR3 DNA: TGTGCCAGCAACACAAGGAGGGGCCCCTACGAGCAGTACTTC. Amino acid sequence: CASNTRRGPYEQYF.

This clone showed up just once. The sample has other DNA sequences that encode this CDR3 too. CDR3 residues: CASSLALSYEQYF. The CDR3 DNA is TGCGCCAGCAGCTTGGCCCTGTCCTACGAGCAGTACTTC. The chain combines TRBV5-1 with TRBJ2-7; D unclear. The CDR3 totals 13 residues. V was clipped by 0 bases and J by 1 base, with 5 bases between them. Germline loops: CDR1 SGHRS, CDR2 YFSETQ.

The chain couples TRBV28 to TRBJ1-1; D call uncertain. V lost 7 bases and J lost 0, with 9 bases in between. From germline, CDR1 is MDHEN and CDR2 SYDVKM. The CDR3 is made up of 13 amino acids. CDR3 sequence reads: CASTVQLNTEAFF. The CDR3 DNA is TGTGCCAGCACCGTCCAGCTGAACACTGAAGCTTTCTTT. Looking up the rest from reference TRBV28 and TRBJ1-1 gives the full variable domain: DVKVTQSSRYLVKRTGEKVFLECVQDMDHENMFWYRQDPGLGLRLIYFSYDVKMKEKGDIPEGYSVSREKKERFSLILESASTNQTSMYLCASTVQLNTEAFFGQGTRLTVV.

The chain has TRBV4-2 and TRBJ2-3, with D possibly TRBD1 on 6 matching bases. The germline V gene encodes CDR1 LGHNA and CDR2 YNFKEQ. Trimming pared 1 base from V and 5 bases from J, leaving 13 bases between. The CDR3 spans 15 residues. The CDR3 DNA follows: TGTGCCAGCAGCCAAGTGAAGACAGGAGGAGATACGCAGTATTTT. This codes for CASSQVKTGGDTQYF.

The rearrangement links TRBV18 to TRBJ2-1, with 11 positions matching TRBD2. The CDR3 totals 17 residues. Germline CDR1 reads KGHSH; CDR2 reads LQKENI. The V segment lost 5 bases and the J segment 1 base; nucleotides outside the gene matches: 7. CDR3 DNA sequence: TGTGCCAGCTCAGCCGGGACTAGCGGACTTTCCTACAATGAGCAGTTCTTC. Translating it yields CASSAGTSGLSYNEQFF.

The CDR3 DNA reads TGTGCCAGCAGTCCGATGACAACCCGCAATGGCTACACCTTC. Protein product: CASSPMTTRNGYTF. The chain employs TRBV2 and TRBJ1-2; D is undetermined. Trimming took off 5 bases at V and 6 bases at J, with 16 bases between the two ends. The CDR3 length is 14 residues. The germline CDR1 and CDR2 sequences are SNHLY and FYNNEI.

This sequence joins TRBV15 and TRBJ2-7, with D tentatively TRBD1 (6 bases). This CDR3 is 14 amino acids long. The germline V gene encodes CDR1 LNHNV and CDR2 YYDKDF (reference sequence). V was trimmed by 4 bases and J by 1 base, leaving 11 bases between them. The CDR3 region is CATSIDTGSYEQYF. The CDR3, as DNA: TGTGCCACCAGCATAGACACAGGGTCCTACGAGCAGTACTTC.

V gene TRBV7-9 combines with J gene TRBJ2-1; TRBD2 aligns across 10 bases. This CDR3 contains 15 residues. CDR1 is SEHNR and CDR2 is FQNEAQ in the germline V gene (reference sequence). After removal of 2 bases from V and 8 bases from J, the junction contained 6 bases not matched to a gene. CDR3 DNA sequence: TGTGCCAGCAGCTTAACGCTAGCGGGAGAGGATGAGCAGTTCTTC. Its translation is CASSLTLAGEDEQFF.

The V and J genes are TRBV19 and TRBJ2-4; a weak D match, TRBD1 (5 bases). The CDR3 has 16 amino acids. Trimming cost V 5 bases and J 5 bases, with 19 bases left between them. Germline V gives CDR1 LNHDA, CDR2 SQIVND (reference sequence). CDR3 nucleotides: TGTGCCAGTAGTGTCGGACAAACTCGGACCCAAAACATTCAGTACTTC. It specifies CASSVGQTRTQNIQYF.

The chain carries TRBV19 and TRBJ1-5; D possibly corresponds to TRBD1 (6 bases). Trimming pared 6 bases from V and 3 bases from J, leaving 15 bases between. CDR1 and CDR2 from the germline V gene are LNHDA and SQIVND (reference sequence). The CDR3 spans 15 residues. This chain's CDR3 is CASRNRDSHNQPQHF. The CDR3 nucleotides are TGTGCCAGTAGAAACAGGGACTCCCACAATCAGCCCCAGCATTTT. Full variable domain (outside the CDR3, taken from reference TRBV19 and TRBJ1-5): DGGITQSPKYLFRKEGQNVTLSCEQNLNHDAMYWYRQDPGQGLRLIYYSQIVNDFQKGDIAEGYSVSREKKESFPLTVTSAQKNPTAFYLCASRNRDSHNQPQHFGDGTRLSIL.

This chain links TRBV2 with TRBJ2-7; TRBD1 matches at 7 bases. The V and J ends lost 2 bases and 3 bases, in that order; junction bases with no gene match: 4. This CDR3 is 14 amino acids long. CDR1 is SNHLY and CDR2 is FYNNEI in the germline V gene. The DNA for the CDR3 is TGTGCCAGCAGTGAACGACAGGGTTACTACGAGCAGTACTTC. Encoded protein: CASSERQGYYEQYF.

Only a few counts were recorded for this clone. The J gene is TRBJ1-3, the V gene TRBV2; TRBD1 might be the D (5 bases). The germline V and J ends were trimmed by 2 bases and 4 bases, with 9 bases remaining between them. The CDR3 runs to 14 residues. Germline values: CDR1 SNHLY, CDR2 FYNNEI. CDR3 amino acids: CASSENGGGNTIYF. The CDR3 DNA follows: TGTGCCAGCAGTGAAAACGGGGGAGGAAACACCATATATTTT.

CDR3 region: CASSAIPSQPQHF. In nucleotides, the CDR3 is TGTGCCAGCAGCGCTATCCCGAGTCAGCCCCAGCATTTT. The chain joins TRBV9 to TRBJ1-5; no clear D. The V gene's germline CDR1 is SGDLS and CDR2 YYNGEE. CDR3 length: 13 amino acids. Between the trimmed V and J ends, which lost 3 bases and 6 bases, there was a span of 10 bases. Looking up the rest from reference TRBV9 and TRBJ1-5 gives the full variable domain: DSGVTQTPKHLITATGQRVTLRCSPRSGDLSVYWYQQSLDQGLQFLIQYYNGEERAKGNILERFSAQQFPDLHSELNLSSLELGDSALYFCASSAIPSQPQHFGDGTRLSIL.

The CDR3 reads CASSQRVSYEQYF. For the CDR3, the DNA is TGCGCCAGCAGCCAACGAGTCTCCTACGAGCAGTACTTC. This rearrangement joins TRBV5-1 to TRBJ2-7; D unresolved. V was trimmed by 4 bases and J by 0 bases, leaving 8 bases between them. This CDR3 contains 13 residues. Germline values: CDR1 SGHRS, CDR2 YFSETQ.